This T cell receptor (beta chain) comes out of a study of graft-versus-host responses after intestinal transplantation. Study outcomes and limitations: Declining HvG levels early post-transplant were linked to peak circulating GvH clone levels.

This CDR3 has 15 residues. The germline V gene encodes CDR1 LNHDA and CDR2 SQIVND (reference sequence). Deletions cut 4 bases from V and 4 bases from J, with 16 bases between. Clones were read by immunoSEQ multiplex PCR, and TCRdb kept only the in-frame ones, dropping some. This sample has about 90,000 clones, with 85% to 95% found just once. Comment on this clone: Its antigen is as yet unknown.

The sequences come from unstimulated CD8+ T cells sorted from spleen or lymph node cells, collected before transplant. The TCR originated in a human donor who was the organ donor for an intestinal transplant. This chain joins TRBV19 and TRBJ2-5; possibly TRBD2 for D (5 bases). The CDR3 loop reads CASSTLDGGPETQYF. The CDR3 bases are TGTGCCAGTAGTACCCTCGATGGAGGCCCAGAGACCCAGTACTTC.